This TCR beta chain was observed in a study of T cells in localized non-small cell lung cancer. This table comes from immunoSEQ multiplex PCR, and its TCRdb copy is limited to in-frame clones, with some not included. Of tens of thousands of clones detected, 75% to 90% appear once; the ten largest clones hold roughly a sixth. J lost 3 bases, V lost 5 bases, and 3 bases had no gene match. The CDR3 has 14 amino acids. From germline, CDR1 is SEHNR and CDR2 FQNEAQ (reference sequence). The chain uses TRBV7-9 and TRBJ2-7; TRBD2 matches at 11 bases. The receptor comes from a man aged 35-75 years with stage III lung adenocarcinoma. The sequencing used peripheral blood mononuclear cells, collected before any cancer treatment. In nucleotides, the CDR3 is TGTGCCAGCAGCCCGACTAGCGGGATCTACGAGCAGTACTTC. Residues: CASSPTSGIYEQYF.